The sequence of this T cell receptor (beta chain) was determined in a study of cytomegalovirus exposure and HLA in healthy donors. The ends were cut back, 2 bases at V and 4 bases at J, with 14 bases in the middle. Germline CDR1 reads LGHNA; CDR2 reads YSLEER. The CDR3 length is 16 residues. Both 60 Vbeta primers and 13 Jbeta primers went into the PCR. This table comes from immunoSEQ multiplex PCR, and its TCRdb copy is limited to in-frame clones, with some not included. The sample shows roughly 120,000 clones, 65% to 80% of them seen only once. The sequencing sample was made of PBMCs. The TCR was taken from a woman in her forties in good health and CMV-seropositive. The genes are TRBV4-3 and TRBJ2-2; D perhaps matches TRBD2 (6 bases). As DNA, the CDR3 is TGCGCCAGCAGCCAATTCGGGGGATCAAGCACCGGGGAGCTGTTTTTT. Translating it yields CASSQFGGSSTGELFF.